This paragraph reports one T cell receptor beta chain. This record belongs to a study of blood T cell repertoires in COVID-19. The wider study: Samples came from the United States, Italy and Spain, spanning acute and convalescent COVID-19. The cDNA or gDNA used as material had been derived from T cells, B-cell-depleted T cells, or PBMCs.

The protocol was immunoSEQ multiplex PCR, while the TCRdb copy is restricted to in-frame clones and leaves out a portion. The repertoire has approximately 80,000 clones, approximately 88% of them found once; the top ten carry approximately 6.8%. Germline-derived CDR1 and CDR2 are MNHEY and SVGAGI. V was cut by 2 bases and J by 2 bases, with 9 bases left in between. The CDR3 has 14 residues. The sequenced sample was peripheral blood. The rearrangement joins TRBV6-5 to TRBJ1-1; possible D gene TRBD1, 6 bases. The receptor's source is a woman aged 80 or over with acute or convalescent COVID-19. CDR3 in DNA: TGTGCCAGCAGTTACAGGACAGCCAACACTGAAGCTTTCTTT. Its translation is CASSYRTANTEAFF.